A single sample is the source of the 7 T cell receptor beta chains below, sequenced in a study of cytomegalovirus exposure and HLA in healthy donors. It was with 60 Vbeta and 13 Jbeta primers that the PCR ran. Method: immunoSEQ multiplex PCR; TCRdb's copy keeps in-frame clones and lacks some. The data hold under 150,000 clones, with around 82% observed a single time. Sequencing was performed on PBMCs. These receptors were obtained from a woman in her thirties or forties in good health and CMV-seropositive.

This chain uses TRBV11-2 with TRBJ2-7, with 8 bases identical to TRBD2. Germline values: CDR1 SGHAT, CDR2 FQNNGV. V shed 4 bases, J shed 0 bases, and the junction held 17 bases outside the gene matches. This CDR3 is built from 19 residues. This CDR3 is CASSSPGWVAGTSSYEQYF. DNA of the CDR3: TGTGCCAGCAGCTCGCCAGGGTGGGTAGCGGGGACCAGCTCCTACGAGCAGTACTTC.

With regard to this clone: The junction and the germline gene differ at one end; a read error may be behind it. The chain uses TRBV11-3 and TRBJ2-7; D unresolved. CDR3 length equals 16 residues. Germline loops: CDR1 SGHNT, CDR2 YENEEA. CDR3 DNA sequence: TGTGCCAGCAGCGTAGATCGGATACCGGGTACCTACGAGCAGTACTTC. Translating gives CASSVDRIPGTYEQYF.

This chain links TRBV10-3 with TRBJ2-5; tentatively, D is TRBD1 (6 bases). The CDR3 loop spans 13 amino acids. V shed 8 bases and J shed 7 bases, with 17 bases lying between them. Per germline, CDR1 ENHRY and CDR2 SYGVKD. CDR3 residues: CAIGGEDTGTQYF. In DNA, the CDR3 is TGTGCCATCGGGGGCGAGGACACAGGGACCCAGTACTTC.

In regard to this clone: The same CDR3 also results from other DNA sequences found in this sample. V and J are TRBV5-1 and TRBJ2-1; 9 bases map to TRBD2. This CDR3 contains 15 residues. CDR1 and CDR2 (germline): SGHRS, YFSETQ. After removal of 0 bases from V and 4 bases from J, the junction contained 2 bases not matched to a gene. This CDR3 reads CASSLALAGYNEQFF. Written as DNA, the CDR3 is TGCGCCAGCAGCTTGGCCCTAGCGGGATACAATGAGCAGTTCTTC.

Concerning this clone itself: The same CDR3 can be traced to other DNA sequences in this sample. The rearrangement uses TRBV2 and TRBJ2-7, with 10 bases lining up with TRBD2. The J segment lost 2 bases and the V segment lost 6 bases, leaving 7 bases of the junction unmatched. Germline V CDR1 and CDR2: SNHLY, FYNNEI. The CDR3 extends over 15 amino acids. CDR3 in DNA: TGTGCCAGCAGAGCCGGGACTAGCGAGACCTACGAGCAGTACTTC. This encodes CASRAGTSETYEQYF.

This chain joins TRBV29-1 and TRBJ2-3, with 13 nucleotides matching TRBD2. Germline CDR1 reads SQVTM; CDR2 reads ANQGSEA. The J segment lost 4 bases and the V segment lost 7 bases, leaving 2 bases of the junction unmatched. This CDR3 spans 13 amino acids. CDR3 residues: CSAGTSGADTQYF. The DNA for the CDR3 is TGCAGCGCTGGGACTAGCGGGGCAGATACGCAGTATTTT.

The rearrangement links TRBV6-1 to TRBJ2-7; 11 positions match TRBD2. The CDR3 contains 14 residues. Germline CDR1 MNHNS, CDR2 SASEGT. V shed 5 bases and J 4 bases; nucleotides not matched to a gene: 4. The CDR3 DNA sequence: TGTGCCAGCAGTTCCGGGACTAGCGGTTACGAGCAGTACTTC. This translates into CASSSGTSGYEQYF.